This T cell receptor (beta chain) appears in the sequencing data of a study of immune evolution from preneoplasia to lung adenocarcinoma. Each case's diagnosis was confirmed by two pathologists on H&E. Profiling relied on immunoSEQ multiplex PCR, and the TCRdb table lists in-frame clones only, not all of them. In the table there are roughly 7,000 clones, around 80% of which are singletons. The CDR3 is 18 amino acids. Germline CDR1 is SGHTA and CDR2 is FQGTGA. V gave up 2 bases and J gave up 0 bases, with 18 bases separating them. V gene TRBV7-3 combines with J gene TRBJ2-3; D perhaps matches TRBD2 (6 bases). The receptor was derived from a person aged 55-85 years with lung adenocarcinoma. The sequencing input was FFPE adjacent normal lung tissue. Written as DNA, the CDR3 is TGTGCCAGCAGCTTAGCTCCGTCCGCCAGCGGGAGCACAGATACGCAGTATTTT. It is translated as CASSLAPSASGSTDTQYF.